This T cell receptor (beta chain) appears in the sequencing data of a study of identifying expanded T cells in peripheral blood. Study observations and caveats: Variance in clone template counts between approximately two-week samples significantly increased with total template count across all healthy donors. Technical replicates showed roughly 1.2 changed clones; approximately two weeks around 15; four weeks 19.

Some clones are missing from TCRdb's copy, which holds only in-frame ones; the method was immunoSEQ multiplex PCR. The sample carries 90,000 to 100,000 clones, about nine tenths recorded once. About this clone itself: Its antigen is not known.

This CDR3 has 14 amino acids. From germline, CDR1 is SGHRS and CDR2 YFSETQ. After removal of 4 bases from V and 4 bases from J, the junction contained 6 bases not matched to a gene. This TCR was sampled from a person between 18 and 69 years old in good health. Sample: blood. The rearrangement joins TRBV5-1 to TRBJ2-7, with 9 bases matching TRBD2. The CDR3 DNA follows: TGCGCCAGCAGCCCTAGCGGGACTGGTTACGAGCAGTACTTC. Protein sequence: CASSPSGTGYEQYF.